Listed below are T cell receptor beta chains from one sample, sequenced in a study of T cells and Merkel cell carcinoma outcomes. TCRdb's copy holds only in-frame clones and misses some; the assay was immunoSEQ multiplex PCR. Of 12,000 or so clones in the sample, nearly 97% were seen once. The sequenced sample was tumor tissue from Merkel cell carcinoma. All receptors derive from a human donor with Merkel cell carcinoma. Each CDR3 is given with its conserved first and last residue. D genes are given only for firm matches. Not every row has a clone size; where given, it reads once, few, many or a size class.

d_gene: .; v_gene: TRBV28; abundance: .; j_gene: TRBJ1-1; CDR3aa: CASSLEGNTEAFF; CDR3nt: TGTGCCAGCAGTTTAGAAGGGAACACTGAAGCTTTCTTT
d_gene: .; v_gene: TRBV7-9; abundance: .; j_gene: TRBJ2-1; CDR3aa: CASSLGQGANEQFF; CDR3nt: TGTGCCAGCAGCTTAGGGCAGGGAGCCAATGAGCAGTTCTTC
d_gene: .; v_gene: TRBV18; abundance: .; j_gene: TRBJ2-7; CDR3aa: CASSPLATYGEQYF; CDR3nt: TGTGCCAGCTCACCGTTAGCTACTTACGGCGAGCAGTACTTC
d_gene: .; v_gene: TRBV7-2; abundance: once; j_gene: TRBJ1-2; CDR3aa: CASSLAVGGDGYTF; CDR3nt: TGTGCCAGCAGCTTAGCGGTGGGAGGGGATGGCTACACCTTC
d_gene: .; v_gene: TRBV6-1; abundance: .; j_gene: TRBJ2-2; CDR3aa: CASRSGTANTGELFF; CDR3nt: TGTGCCAGCAGATCCGGGACGGCAAACACCGGGGAGCTGTTTTTT
d_gene: .; v_gene: TRBV7-3; abundance: .; j_gene: TRBJ1-2; CDR3aa: CASSGSPLRDGYTF; CDR3nt: TGTGCCAGCAGCGGTTCTCCACTTCGAGATGGCTACACCTTC
d_gene: TRBD1; v_gene: TRBV30; abundance: .; j_gene: TRBJ2-2; CDR3aa: CAWALGRGPGELFF; CDR3nt: TGTGCCTGGGCCTTGGGTAGGGGGCCGGGGGAGCTGTTTTTT
d_gene: .; v_gene: TRBV7-9; abundance: .; j_gene: TRBJ2-1; CDR3aa: CASSFIRVFYNEQFF; CDR3nt: TGTGCCAGCAGCTTCATTCGGGTTTTCTACAATGAGCAGTTCTTC
d_gene: .; v_gene: TRBV29-1; abundance: .; j_gene: TRBJ2-7; CDR3aa: CSVEGQRYEQYF; CDR3nt: TGCAGCGTTGAAGGACAGAGATACGAGCAGTACTTC
d_gene: TRBD1; v_gene: TRBV9; abundance: .; j_gene: TRBJ2-1; CDR3aa: CASSARDSSYNEQFF; CDR3nt: TGTGCCAGCAGCGCCCGGGACAGTAGCTACAATGAGCAGTTCTTC
d_gene: TRBD1; v_gene: TRBV30; abundance: .; j_gene: TRBJ2-2; CDR3aa: CAWSAKTGGPNTGELFF; CDR3nt: TGTGCCTGGAGTGCCAAGACAGGGGGCCCGAACACCGGGGAGCTGTTTTTT
d_gene: .; v_gene: TRBV6-4; abundance: .; j_gene: TRBJ2-1; CDR3aa: CASSVGVNNEQFF; CDR3nt: TGTGCCAGCAGTGTTGGGGTGAACAATGAGCAGTTCTTC
d_gene: TRBD2; v_gene: TRBV14; abundance: .; j_gene: TRBJ2-3; CDR3aa: CASSRTSGRLADTQYF; CDR3nt: TGTGCCAGCAGCCGGACTAGCGGGAGACTCGCAGATACGCAGTATTTT
d_gene: TRBD2; v_gene: TRBV5-1; abundance: .; j_gene: TRBJ2-5; CDR3aa: CASTSGVQETQYF; CDR3nt: TGCGCCAGCACTAGCGGAGTCCAAGAGACCCAGTACTTC
d_gene: TRBD1; v_gene: TRBV7-9; abundance: .; j_gene: TRBJ1-1; CDR3aa: CASSPGTAYFEAFF; CDR3nt: TGTGCCAGCAGCCCCGGGACAGCCTACTTTGAAGCTTTCTTT
d_gene: .; v_gene: TRBV5-1; abundance: .; j_gene: TRBJ2-3; CDR3aa: CASSLVRSSSTDTQYF; CDR3nt: TGCGCCAGCAGCTTGGTACGTTCGAGCTCCACAGATACGCAGTATTTT
d_gene: .; v_gene: TRBV6-6; abundance: .; j_gene: TRBJ1-1; CDR3aa: CASSFGTLNTEAFF; CDR3nt: TGTGCCAGCAGTTTCGGGACGTTGAACACTGAAGCTTTCTTT
d_gene: .; v_gene: TRBV15; abundance: .; j_gene: TRBJ2-3; CDR3aa: CATSREWGRRPSTDTQYF; CDR3nt: TGTGCCACCAGCAGAGAATGGGGGAGGAGACCGAGCACAGATACGCAGTATTTT
d_gene: TRBD1; v_gene: TRBV2; abundance: .; j_gene: TRBJ2-1; CDR3aa: CASSYTGTGPNEQFF; CDR3nt: TGTGCCAGCAGTTATACCGGGACAGGGCCCAATGAGCAGTTCTTC
d_gene: TRBD1; v_gene: TRBV30; abundance: .; j_gene: TRBJ1-1; CDR3aa: CAWRKGGTGNTEAFF; CDR3nt: TGTGCCTGGAGGAAAGGGGGGACAGGGAACACTGAAGCTTTCTTT
d_gene: .; v_gene: TRBV13; abundance: .; j_gene: TRBJ2-4; CDR3aa: CASSLLGLGVAIQYF; CDR3nt: TGTGCCAGCAGCTTACTGGGTTTGGGGGTAGCCATTCAGTACTTC
d_gene: .; v_gene: TRBV4-2; abundance: .; j_gene: TRBJ2-4; CDR3aa: CASSQEGDLAKNIQYF; CDR3nt: TGTGCCAGCAGCCAAGAGGGAGACCTAGCCAAAAACATTCAGTACTTC
d_gene: .; v_gene: TRBV7-2; abundance: .; j_gene: TRBJ2-1; CDR3aa: CASSLDSAGGYNEQFF; CDR3nt: TGTGCCAGCAGCTTAGATTCGGCAGGGGGGTACAATGAGCAGTTCTTC
d_gene: .; v_gene: TRBV28; abundance: once; j_gene: TRBJ2-1; CDR3aa: CASSWRRSYNEQFF; CDR3nt: TGTGCCAGCAGTTGGAGGAGGTCCTACAATGAGCAGTTCTTC
d_gene: TRBD2; v_gene: TRBV5-1; abundance: .; j_gene: TRBJ2-1; CDR3aa: CASSSRTSGSSRSYNEQFF; CDR3nt: TGCGCCAGCAGCTCTCGGACTAGCGGGAGTAGTAGGTCCTACAATGAGCAGTTCTTC
d_gene: TRBD1; v_gene: TRBV27; abundance: .; j_gene: TRBJ2-7; CDR3aa: CASSLGQGASYEQYF; CDR3nt: TGTGCCAGCAGTCTGGGACAGGGGGCTTCCTACGAGCAGTACTTC
d_gene: .; v_gene: TRBV7-8; abundance: .; j_gene: TRBJ2-1; CDR3aa: CASSLGLGSSSSYNEQFF; CDR3nt: TGTGCCAGCAGCTTAGGGTTAGGCAGTAGCAGCTCCTACAATGAGCAGTTCTTC
d_gene: TRBD1; v_gene: TRBV2; abundance: .; j_gene: TRBJ1-1; CDR3aa: CASSGGGSRTEAFF; CDR3nt: TGTGCCAGCAGTGGAGGGGGCTCTAGAACTGAAGCTTTCTTT
d_gene: .; v_gene: TRBV5-4; abundance: .; j_gene: TRBJ1-5; CDR3aa: CASSQDGDQPQHF; CDR3nt: TGTGCCAGCAGCCAGGACGGAGATCAGCCCCAGCATTTT
d_gene: .; v_gene: TRBV29-1; abundance: .; j_gene: TRBJ1-1; CDR3aa: CSVEEGGTEAFF; CDR3nt: TGCAGCGTTGAGGAGGGCGGCACTGAAGCTTTCTTT
d_gene: .; v_gene: TRBV21-1; abundance: .; j_gene: TRBJ2-2; CDR3aa: CASSKALESVRAGELFF; CDR3nt: TGTGCCAGCAGCAAAGCTCTGGAGTCAGTTCGGGCCGGGGAGCTGTTTTTT
d_gene: TRBD2; v_gene: TRBV7-3; abundance: .; j_gene: TRBJ2-1; CDR3aa: CASSSTSGSDEQFF; CDR3nt: TGTGCCAGCAGCTCGACTAGCGGGAGCGATGAGCAATTCTTC
d_gene: .; v_gene: TRBV4-2; abundance: few; j_gene: TRBJ2-5; CDR3aa: CASSPTSSETQYF; CDR3nt: TGTGCCAGCAGCCCGACTAGTTCAGAGACCCAGTACTTC
d_gene: TRBD2; v_gene: TRBV30; abundance: .; j_gene: TRBJ2-5; CDR3aa: CAWGLAQETQYF; CDR3nt: TGTGCCTGGGGACTAGCGCAAGAGACCCAGTACTTC
d_gene: .; v_gene: TRBV5-6; abundance: .; j_gene: TRBJ1-1; CDR3aa: CASSRSARANTEAFF; CDR3nt: TGTGCCAGCAGCCGATCCGCGAGGGCGAACACTGAAGCTTTCTTT
d_gene: TRBD2; v_gene: TRBV18; abundance: .; j_gene: TRBJ2-1; CDR3aa: CASSPRRGRALNEQFF; CDR3nt: TGTGCCAGCTCACCACGGAGAGGGAGGGCCTTGAATGAGCAGTTCTTC
d_gene: .; v_gene: TRBV7-9; abundance: .; j_gene: TRBJ1-1; CDR3aa: CASSTDSNTEAFF; CDR3nt: TGTGCCAGCAGCACCGACTCGAACACTGAAGCTTTCTTT
d_gene: .; v_gene: TRBV11-2; abundance: .; j_gene: TRBJ2-7; CDR3aa: CASSLDLYEQYF; CDR3nt: TGTGCCAGCAGCTTAGATCTTTACGAGCAGTACTTC
d_gene: .; v_gene: TRBV18; abundance: .; j_gene: TRBJ2-7; CDR3aa: CASSPPSAVWEQYF; CDR3nt: TGTGCCAGCTCACCACCCTCTGCAGTCTGGGAGCAGTACTTC
d_gene: TRBD1; v_gene: TRBV6-5; abundance: .; j_gene: TRBJ1-1; CDR3aa: CASSHGTGGFTEAFF; CDR3nt: TGTGCCAGCAGCCACGGGACAGGGGGCTTCACTGAAGCTTTCTTT
d_gene: TRBD1; v_gene: TRBV7-3; abundance: .; j_gene: TRBJ2-6; CDR3aa: CATAKAGGMIAGANVLTF; CDR3nt: TGTGCGACAGCAAAGGCAGGGGGCATGATCGCTGGGGCCAACGTCCTGACTTTC